This T cell receptor (beta chain) was recorded in a study of T-cell memory formation after mild COVID-19. Study-wide points: A subset of responding clones appeared in pre-infection memory, suggesting cross-reactive memory joined.

The CDR3 loop spans 11 amino acids. V was trimmed by 7 bases and J by 12 bases, leaving 13 bases between them. TCRdb ran MiXCR on the 5' RACE reads and lists one entry per CDR3 protein. The data contain about 420,000 distinct CDR3 sequences, less than 25% of them singletons. Concerning this clonotype itself: The target antigen is unknown.

This TCR derives from an adult woman who had mild COVID-19 (a few samples of this study predate the infection). Cell type and time point are not known. The chain combines TRBV12-3 or TRBV12-4 with TRBJ1-5; tentative D call: TRBD1 (6 bases). Sequenced sample: PBMCs or a T cell subset sorted from them (not recorded which). CDR3 sequence: CASTGGGVQHF. The CDR3 region has the DNA TGTGCCAGCACTGGAGGGGGAGTCCAGCATTTT.